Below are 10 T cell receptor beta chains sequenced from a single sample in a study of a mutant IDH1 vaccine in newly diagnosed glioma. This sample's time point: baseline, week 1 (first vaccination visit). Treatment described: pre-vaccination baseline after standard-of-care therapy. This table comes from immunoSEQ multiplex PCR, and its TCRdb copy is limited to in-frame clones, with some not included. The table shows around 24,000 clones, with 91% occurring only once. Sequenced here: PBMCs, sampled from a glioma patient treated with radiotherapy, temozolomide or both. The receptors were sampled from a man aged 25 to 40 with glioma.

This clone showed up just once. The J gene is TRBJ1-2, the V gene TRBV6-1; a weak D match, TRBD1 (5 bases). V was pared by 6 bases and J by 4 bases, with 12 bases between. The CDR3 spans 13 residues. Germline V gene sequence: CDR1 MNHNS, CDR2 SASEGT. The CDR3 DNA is TGTGCCAGCAGAGTACAGGACGGCTATGGCTACACCTTC. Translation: CASRVQDGYGYTF.

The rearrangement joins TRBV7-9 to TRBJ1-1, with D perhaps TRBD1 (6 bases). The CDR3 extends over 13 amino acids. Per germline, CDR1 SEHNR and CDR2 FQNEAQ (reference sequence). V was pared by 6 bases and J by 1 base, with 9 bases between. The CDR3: CASRLQGNTEAFF. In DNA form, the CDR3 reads TGTGCCAGCAGGCTACAGGGGAACACTGAAGCTTTCTTT.

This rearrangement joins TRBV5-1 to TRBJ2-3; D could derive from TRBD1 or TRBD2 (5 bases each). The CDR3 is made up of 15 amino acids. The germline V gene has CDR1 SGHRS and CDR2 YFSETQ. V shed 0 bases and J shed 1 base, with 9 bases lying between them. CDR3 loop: CASSLALGGTDTQYF. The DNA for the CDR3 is TGCGCCAGCAGCTTGGCTCTGGGGGGCACAGATACGCAGTATTTT.

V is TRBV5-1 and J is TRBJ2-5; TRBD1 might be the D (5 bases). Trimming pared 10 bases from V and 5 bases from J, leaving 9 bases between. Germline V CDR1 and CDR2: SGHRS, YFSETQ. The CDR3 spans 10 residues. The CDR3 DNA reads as TGCGCCTCAGGGCACGAGACCCAGTACTTC. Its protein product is CASGHETQYF.

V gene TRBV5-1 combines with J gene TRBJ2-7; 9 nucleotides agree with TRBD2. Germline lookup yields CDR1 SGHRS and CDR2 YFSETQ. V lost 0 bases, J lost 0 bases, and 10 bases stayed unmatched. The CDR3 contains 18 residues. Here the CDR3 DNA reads TGCGCCAGCAGCTTGGGGTTGGGCGGGAGGGACCTCTCCTACGAGCAGTACTTC. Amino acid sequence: CASSLGLGGRDLSYEQYF. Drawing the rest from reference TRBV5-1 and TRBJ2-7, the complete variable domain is KAGVTQTPRYLIKTRGQQVTLSCSPISGHRSVSWYQQTPGQGLQFLFEYFSETQRNKGNFPGRFSGRQFSNSRSEMNVSTLELGDSALYLCASSLGLGGRDLSYEQYFGPGTRLTVT.

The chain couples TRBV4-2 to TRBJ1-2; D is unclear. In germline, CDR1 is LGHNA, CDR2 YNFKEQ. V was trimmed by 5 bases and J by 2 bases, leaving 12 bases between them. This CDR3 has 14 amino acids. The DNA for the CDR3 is TGTGCCAGCAGCTCCGGAGAGGGAAACTATGGCTACACCTTC. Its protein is CASSSGEGNYGYTF.

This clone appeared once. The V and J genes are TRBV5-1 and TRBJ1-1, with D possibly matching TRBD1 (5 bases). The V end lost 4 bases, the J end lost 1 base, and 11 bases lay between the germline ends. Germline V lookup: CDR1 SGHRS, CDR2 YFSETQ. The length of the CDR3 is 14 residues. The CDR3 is CASSRDRPNTEAFF. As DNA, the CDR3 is TGCGCCAGCAGCCGGGACCGGCCGAACACTGAAGCTTTCTTT.

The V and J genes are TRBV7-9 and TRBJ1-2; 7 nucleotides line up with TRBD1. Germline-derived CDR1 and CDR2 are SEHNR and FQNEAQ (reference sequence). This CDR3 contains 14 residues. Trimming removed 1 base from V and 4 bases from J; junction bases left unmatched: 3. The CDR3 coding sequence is TGTGCCAGCAGCTTAGGGACAGGCAGCTATGGCTACACCTTC. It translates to CASSLGTGSYGYTF.

CDR3 sequence: CASSTRTAPNTEAFF. CDR3 nucleotide sequence: TGTGCCAGCAGCACCCGGACAGCCCCGAACACTGAAGCTTTCTTT. V usage is TRBV7-2 and J usage is TRBJ1-1, with D perhaps TRBD1 (6 bases). Germline V gene data show CDR1 as SGHTA and CDR2 as FQGNSA. The CDR3 spans 15 residues. V shed 5 bases and J shed 1 base, with 14 bases lying between them.

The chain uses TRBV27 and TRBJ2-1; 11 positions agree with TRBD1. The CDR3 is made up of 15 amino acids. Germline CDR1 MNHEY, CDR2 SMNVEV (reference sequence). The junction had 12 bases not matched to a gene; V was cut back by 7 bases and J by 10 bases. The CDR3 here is CASTSDRGQVKEQFF. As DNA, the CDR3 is TGTGCCAGCACCTCGGACAGGGGGCAAGTCAAAGAGCAGTTCTTC.